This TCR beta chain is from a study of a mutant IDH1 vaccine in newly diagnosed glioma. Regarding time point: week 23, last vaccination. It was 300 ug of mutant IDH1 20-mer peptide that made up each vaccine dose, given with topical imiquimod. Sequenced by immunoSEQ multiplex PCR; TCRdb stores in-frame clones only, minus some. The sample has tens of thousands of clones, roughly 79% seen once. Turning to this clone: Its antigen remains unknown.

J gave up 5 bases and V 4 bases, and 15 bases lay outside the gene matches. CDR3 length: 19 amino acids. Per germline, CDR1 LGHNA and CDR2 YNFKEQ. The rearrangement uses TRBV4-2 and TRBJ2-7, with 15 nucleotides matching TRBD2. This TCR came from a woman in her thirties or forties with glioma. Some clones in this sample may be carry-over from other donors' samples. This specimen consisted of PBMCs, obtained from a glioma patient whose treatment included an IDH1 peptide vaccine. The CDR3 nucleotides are TGTGCCAGCAGCCTAGAAGCCGGGACTAGCGGGGGGTCCCGCCACGAGCAGTACTTC. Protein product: CASSLEAGTSGGSRHEQYF.